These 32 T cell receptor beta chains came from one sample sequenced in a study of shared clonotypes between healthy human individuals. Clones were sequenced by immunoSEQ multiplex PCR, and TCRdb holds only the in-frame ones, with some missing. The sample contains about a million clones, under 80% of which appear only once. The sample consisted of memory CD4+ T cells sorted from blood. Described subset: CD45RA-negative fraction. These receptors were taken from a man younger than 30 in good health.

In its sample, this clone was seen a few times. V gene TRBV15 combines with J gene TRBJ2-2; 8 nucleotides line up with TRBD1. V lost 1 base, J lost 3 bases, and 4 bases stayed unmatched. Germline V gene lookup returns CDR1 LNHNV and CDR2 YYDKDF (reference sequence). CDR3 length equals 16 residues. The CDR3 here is CATSRGTGSDTGELFF. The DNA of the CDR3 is TGTGCCACCAGCAGAGGGACAGGGTCGGACACCGGGGAGCTGTTTTTT.

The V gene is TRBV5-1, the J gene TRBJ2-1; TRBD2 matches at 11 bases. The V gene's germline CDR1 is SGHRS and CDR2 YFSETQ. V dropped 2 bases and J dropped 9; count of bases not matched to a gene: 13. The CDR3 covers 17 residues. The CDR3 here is CASSLTSTSGDLGEQFF. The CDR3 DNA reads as TGCGCCAGCAGCTTAACTTCGACTAGCGGGGACCTTGGTGAGCAGTTCTTC. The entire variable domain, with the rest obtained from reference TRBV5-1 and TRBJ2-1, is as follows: KAGVTQTPRYLIKTRGQQVTLSCSPISGHRSVSWYQQTPGQGLQFLFEYFSETQRNKGNFPGRFSGRQFSNSRSEMNVSTLELGDSALYLCASSLTSTSGDLGEQFFGPGTRLTVL.

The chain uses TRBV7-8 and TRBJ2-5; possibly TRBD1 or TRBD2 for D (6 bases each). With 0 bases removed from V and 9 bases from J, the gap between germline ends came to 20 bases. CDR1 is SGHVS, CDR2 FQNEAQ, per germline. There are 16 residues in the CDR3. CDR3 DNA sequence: TGTGCCAGCAGCTTAGCCGACAAGGGGGGCCTAACGGCCCAGTACTTC. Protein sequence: CASSLADKGGLTAQYF.

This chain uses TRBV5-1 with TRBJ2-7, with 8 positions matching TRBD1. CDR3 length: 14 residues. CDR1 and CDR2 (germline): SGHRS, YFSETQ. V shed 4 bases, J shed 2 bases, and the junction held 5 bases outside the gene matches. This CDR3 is CASSPRTGPYEQYF. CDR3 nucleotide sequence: TGCGCCAGCAGCCCTCGGACAGGGCCCTACGAGCAGTACTTC.

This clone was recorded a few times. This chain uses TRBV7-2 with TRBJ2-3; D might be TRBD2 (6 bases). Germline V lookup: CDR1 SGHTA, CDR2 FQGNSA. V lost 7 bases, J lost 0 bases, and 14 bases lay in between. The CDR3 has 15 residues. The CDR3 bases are TGTGCCAGCATCCGCCGAGCGGGTAGCACAGATACGCAGTATTTT. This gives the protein CASIRRAGSTDTQYF. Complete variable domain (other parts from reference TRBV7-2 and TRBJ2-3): GAGVSQSPSNKVTEKGKDVELRCDPISGHTALYWYRQSLGQGLEFLIYFQGNSAPDKSGLPSDRFSAERTGGSVSTLTIQRTQQEDSAVYLCASIRRAGSTDTQYFGPGTRLTVL.

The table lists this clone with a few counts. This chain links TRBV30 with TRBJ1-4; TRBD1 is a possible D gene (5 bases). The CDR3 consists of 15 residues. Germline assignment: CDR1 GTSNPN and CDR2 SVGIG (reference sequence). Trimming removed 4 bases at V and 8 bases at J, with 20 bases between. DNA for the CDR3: TGTGCCTGGACCCCTCAGGGTAGGCTAGGCGAAAAACTGTTTTTT. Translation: CAWTPQGRLGEKLFF.

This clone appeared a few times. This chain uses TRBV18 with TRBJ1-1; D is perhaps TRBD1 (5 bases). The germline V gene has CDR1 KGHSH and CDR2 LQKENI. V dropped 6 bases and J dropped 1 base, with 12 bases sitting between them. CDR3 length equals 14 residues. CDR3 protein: CASSGQAGNTEAFF. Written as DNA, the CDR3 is TGTGCCAGCTCGGGGCAGGCGGGGAACACTGAAGCTTTCTTT.

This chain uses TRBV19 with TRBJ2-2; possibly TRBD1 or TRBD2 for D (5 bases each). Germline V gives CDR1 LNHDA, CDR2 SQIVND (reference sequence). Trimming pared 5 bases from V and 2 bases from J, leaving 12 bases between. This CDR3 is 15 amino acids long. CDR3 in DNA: TGTGCCAGTAGTCGGGGCGATCTAAACACCGGGGAGCTGTTTTTT. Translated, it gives CASSRGDLNTGELFF.

The DNA for the CDR3 is TGCGCCAGCAGCCCCCACCCAGCAGAAGTTTACAATGAGCAGTTCTTC. Translation: CASSPHPAEVYNEQFF. This chain joins TRBV5-1 and TRBJ2-1; no reliable D call. This CDR3 spans 16 amino acids. The germline gives CDR1 SGHRS, CDR2 YFSETQ. V lost 4 bases, J lost 4 bases, and 18 bases lay in between.

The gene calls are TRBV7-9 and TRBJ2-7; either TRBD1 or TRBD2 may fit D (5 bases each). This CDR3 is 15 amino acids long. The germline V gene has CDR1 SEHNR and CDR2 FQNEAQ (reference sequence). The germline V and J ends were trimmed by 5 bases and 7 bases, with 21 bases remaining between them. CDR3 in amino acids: CASSPLGANYLEQYF. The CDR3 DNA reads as TGTGCCAGCAGCCCCCTCGGGGCGAATTATTTGGAGCAGTACTTC.

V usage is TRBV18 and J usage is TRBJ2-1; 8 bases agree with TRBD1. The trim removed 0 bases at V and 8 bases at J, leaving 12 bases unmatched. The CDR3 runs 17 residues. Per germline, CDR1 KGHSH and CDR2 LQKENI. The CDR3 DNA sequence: TGTGCCAGCTCACCACCGATGCAGGGGGCATTTATCGATGAGCAGTTCTTC. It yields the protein CASSPPMQGAFIDEQFF.

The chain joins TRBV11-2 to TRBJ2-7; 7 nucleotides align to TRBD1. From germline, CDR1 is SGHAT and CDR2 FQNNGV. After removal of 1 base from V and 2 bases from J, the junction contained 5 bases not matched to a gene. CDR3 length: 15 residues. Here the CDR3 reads CASSLGQGRTYEQYF. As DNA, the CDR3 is TGTGCCAGCAGCTTAGGACAGGGAAGAACCTACGAGCAGTACTTC.

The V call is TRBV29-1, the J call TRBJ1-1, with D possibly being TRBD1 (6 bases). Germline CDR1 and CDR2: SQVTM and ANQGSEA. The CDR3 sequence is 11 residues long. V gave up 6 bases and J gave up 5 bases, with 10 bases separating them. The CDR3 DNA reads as TGCAGCGTCATAAGGGGGACTGAAGCTTTCTTT. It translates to CSVIRGTEAFF. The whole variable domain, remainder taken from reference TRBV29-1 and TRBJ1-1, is SAVISQKPSRDICQRGTSLTIQCQVDSQVTMMFWYRQQPGQSLTLIATANQGSEATYESGFVIDKFPISRPNLTFSTLTVSNMSPEDSSIYLCSVIRGTEAFFGQGTRLTVV.

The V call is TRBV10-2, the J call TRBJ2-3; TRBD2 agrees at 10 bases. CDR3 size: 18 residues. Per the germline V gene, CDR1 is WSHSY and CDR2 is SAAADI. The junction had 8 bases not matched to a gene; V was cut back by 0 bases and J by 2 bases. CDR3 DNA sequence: TGCGCCAGCAGTGAGTCCTGGACTAGCGGAACTTACACAGATACGCAGTATTTT. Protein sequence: CASSESWTSGTYTDTQYF.

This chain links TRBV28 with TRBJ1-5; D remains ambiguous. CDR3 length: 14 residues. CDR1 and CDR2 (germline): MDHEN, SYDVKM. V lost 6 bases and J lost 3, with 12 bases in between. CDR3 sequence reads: CASRAPSPNQPQHF. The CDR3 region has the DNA TGTGCCAGCAGGGCCCCGAGCCCCAATCAGCCCCAGCATTTT.

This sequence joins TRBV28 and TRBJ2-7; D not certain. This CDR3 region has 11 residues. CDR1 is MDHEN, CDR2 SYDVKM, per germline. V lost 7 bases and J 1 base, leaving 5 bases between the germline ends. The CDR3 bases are TGTGCCAGCACCACGTCCTACGAGCAGTACTTC. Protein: CASTTSYEQYF.

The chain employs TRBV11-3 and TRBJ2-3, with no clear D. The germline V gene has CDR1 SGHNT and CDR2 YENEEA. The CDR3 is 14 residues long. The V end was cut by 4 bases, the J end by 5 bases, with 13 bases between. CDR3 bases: TGTGCCAGCAGCTCCGATCAGAGGATAGATACGCAGTATTTT. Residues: CASSSDQRIDTQYF.

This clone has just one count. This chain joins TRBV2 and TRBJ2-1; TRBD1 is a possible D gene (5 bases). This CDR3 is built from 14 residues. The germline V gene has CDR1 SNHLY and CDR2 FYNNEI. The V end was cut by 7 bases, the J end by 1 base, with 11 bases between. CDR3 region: CASTRDRSYNEQFF. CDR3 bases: TGTGCCAGCACCAGGGATCGATCCTACAATGAGCAGTTCTTC.

CDR3 nucleotide sequence: TGTGCTAGTGGTTTCCAAAACTATGGCTACACCTTC. Protein product: CASGFQNYGYTF. V gene TRBV12-5 combines with J gene TRBJ1-2; D not certain. There are 12 residues in the CDR3. From germline, CDR1 is LGHNT and CDR2 FRNRAP. V was clipped by 3 bases and J by 2 bases, with 4 bases between them.

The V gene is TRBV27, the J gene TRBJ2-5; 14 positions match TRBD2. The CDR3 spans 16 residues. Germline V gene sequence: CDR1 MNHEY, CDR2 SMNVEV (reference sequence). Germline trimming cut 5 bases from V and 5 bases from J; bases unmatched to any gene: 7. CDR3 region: CASSLTSGGARETQYF. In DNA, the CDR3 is TGTGCCAGCAGTCTGACTAGCGGGGGGGCCCGGGAGACCCAGTACTTC.

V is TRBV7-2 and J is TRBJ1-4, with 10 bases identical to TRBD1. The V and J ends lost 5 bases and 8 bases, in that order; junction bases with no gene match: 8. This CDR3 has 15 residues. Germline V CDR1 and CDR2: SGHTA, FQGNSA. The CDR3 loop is CASSLRTGGKEKLFF. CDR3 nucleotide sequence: TGTGCCAGCAGCCTTAGGACAGGGGGAAAAGAAAAACTGTTTTTT.

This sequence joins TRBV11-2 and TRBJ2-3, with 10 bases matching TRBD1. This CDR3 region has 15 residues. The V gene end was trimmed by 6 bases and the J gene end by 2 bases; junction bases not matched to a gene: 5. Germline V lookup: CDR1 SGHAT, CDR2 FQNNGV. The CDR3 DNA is TGTGCCAGCAGACGACAGGGGGCGGACACAGATACGCAGTATTTT. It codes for CASRRQGADTDTQYF.

The DNA for the CDR3 is TGTGCCAGCTCACCACCCGGGCTGAACACTGAAGCTTTCTTT. This translates into CASSPPGLNTEAFF. The rearrangement uses TRBV18 and TRBJ1-1; D not resolved. Trimming stripped 0 bases from V and 0 bases from J, with 5 bases between. The germline V gene has CDR1 KGHSH and CDR2 LQKENI. CDR3 length equals 14 residues.

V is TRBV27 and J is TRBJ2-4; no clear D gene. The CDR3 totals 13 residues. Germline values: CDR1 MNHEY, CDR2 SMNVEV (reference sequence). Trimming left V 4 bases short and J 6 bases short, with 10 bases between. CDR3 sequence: CASSYRYGNIQYF. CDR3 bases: TGTGCCAGCAGTTATCGTTATGGAAACATTCAGTACTTC.

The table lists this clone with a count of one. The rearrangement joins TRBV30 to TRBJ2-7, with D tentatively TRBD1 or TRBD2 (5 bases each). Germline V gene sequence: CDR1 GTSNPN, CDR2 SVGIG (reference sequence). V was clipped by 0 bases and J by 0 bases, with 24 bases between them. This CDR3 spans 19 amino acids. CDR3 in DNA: TGTGCCTGGAGTGTACGGGGCAGGGTCCATTCAACGAGCTCCTACGAGCAGTACTTC. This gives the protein CAWSVRGRVHSTSSYEQYF.

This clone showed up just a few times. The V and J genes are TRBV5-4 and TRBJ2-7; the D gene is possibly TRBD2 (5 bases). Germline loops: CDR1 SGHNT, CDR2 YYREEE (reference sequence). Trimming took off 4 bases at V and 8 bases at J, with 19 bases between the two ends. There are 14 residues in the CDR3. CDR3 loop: CASSPTDYPLKQYF. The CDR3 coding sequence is TGTGCCAGCAGCCCGACCGACTACCCCCTCAAGCAGTACTTC.

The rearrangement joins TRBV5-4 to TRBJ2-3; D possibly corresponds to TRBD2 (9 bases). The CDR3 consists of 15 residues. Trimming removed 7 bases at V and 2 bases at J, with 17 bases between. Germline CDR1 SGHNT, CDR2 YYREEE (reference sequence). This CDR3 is CASPSGTGITDTQYF. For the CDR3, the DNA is TGTGCCAGCCCTAGCGGGACAGGAATCACAGATACGCAGTATTTT.

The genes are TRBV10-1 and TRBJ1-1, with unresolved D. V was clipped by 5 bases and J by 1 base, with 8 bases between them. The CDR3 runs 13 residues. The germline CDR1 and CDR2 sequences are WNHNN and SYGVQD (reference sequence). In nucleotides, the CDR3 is TGCGCCAGCAGTAAGGACCGGAACACTGAAGCTTTCTTT. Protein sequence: CASSKDRNTEAFF.

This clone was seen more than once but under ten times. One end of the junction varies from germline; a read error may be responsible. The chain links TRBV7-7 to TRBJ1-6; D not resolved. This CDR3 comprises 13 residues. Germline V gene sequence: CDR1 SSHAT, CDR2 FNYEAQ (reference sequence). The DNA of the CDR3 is TGTGCTAGCAGCTTAGATTCACGGTCACCCCTCCACTTT. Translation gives CASSLDSRSPLHF.

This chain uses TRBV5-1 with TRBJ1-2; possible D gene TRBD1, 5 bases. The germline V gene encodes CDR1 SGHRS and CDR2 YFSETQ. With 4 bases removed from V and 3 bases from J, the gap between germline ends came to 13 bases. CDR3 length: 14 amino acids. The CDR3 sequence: CASSLDSGHYGYTF. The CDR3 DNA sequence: TGCGCCAGCAGCCTAGACAGTGGGCACTATGGCTACACCTTC.

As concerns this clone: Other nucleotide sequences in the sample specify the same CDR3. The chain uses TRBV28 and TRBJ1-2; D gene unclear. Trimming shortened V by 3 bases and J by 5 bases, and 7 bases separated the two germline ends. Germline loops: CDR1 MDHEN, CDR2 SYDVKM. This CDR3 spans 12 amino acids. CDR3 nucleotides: TGTGCCAGCAGTTTCAGAGGGTATGGCTACACCTTC. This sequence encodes CASSFRGYGYTF.

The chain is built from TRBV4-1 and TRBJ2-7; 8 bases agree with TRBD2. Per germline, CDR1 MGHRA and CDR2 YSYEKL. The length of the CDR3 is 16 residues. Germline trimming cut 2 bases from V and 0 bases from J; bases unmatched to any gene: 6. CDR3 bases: TGCGCCAGCAGCCAATCTCCGGGAGGGAACTCCTACGAGCAGTACTTC. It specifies CASSQSPGGNSYEQYF.